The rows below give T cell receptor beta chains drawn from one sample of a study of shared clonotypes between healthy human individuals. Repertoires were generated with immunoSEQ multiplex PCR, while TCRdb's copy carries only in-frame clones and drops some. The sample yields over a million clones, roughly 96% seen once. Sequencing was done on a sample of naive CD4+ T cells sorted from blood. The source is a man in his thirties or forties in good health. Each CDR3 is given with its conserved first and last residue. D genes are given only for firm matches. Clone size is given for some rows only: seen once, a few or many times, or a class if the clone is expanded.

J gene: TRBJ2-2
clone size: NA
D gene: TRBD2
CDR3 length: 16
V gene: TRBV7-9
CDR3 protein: CASSLILAGPTRELFF
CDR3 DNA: TGTGCCAGCAGCTTAATCCTAGCGGGACCTACCCGGGAGCTGTTTTTT

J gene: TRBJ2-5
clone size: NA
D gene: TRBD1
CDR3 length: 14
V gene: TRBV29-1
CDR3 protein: CSARQGPVQETQYF
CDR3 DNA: TGCAGCGCCCGACAGGGCCCAGTTCAAGAGACCCAGTACTTC

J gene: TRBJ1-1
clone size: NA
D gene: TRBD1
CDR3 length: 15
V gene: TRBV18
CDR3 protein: CASSPKTGDTTEAFF
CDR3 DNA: TGTGCCAGCTCACCCAAGACAGGGGATACGACTGAAGCTTTCTTT

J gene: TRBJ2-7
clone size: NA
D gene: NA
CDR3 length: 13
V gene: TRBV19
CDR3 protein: CASSRDPPYEQYF
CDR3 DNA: TGTGCCAGTAGTAGGGATCCTCCCTACGAGCAGTACTTC

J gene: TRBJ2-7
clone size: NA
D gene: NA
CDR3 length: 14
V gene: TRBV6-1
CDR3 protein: CASSVGRLNYEQYF
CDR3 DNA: TGTGCCAGCAGTGTGGGGCGCTTGAACTACGAGCAGTACTTC

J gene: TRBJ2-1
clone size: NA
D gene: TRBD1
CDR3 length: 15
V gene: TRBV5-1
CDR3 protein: CASSKSGQSYNEQFF
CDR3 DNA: TGCGCCAGCAGCAAATCGGGACAGAGCTACAATGAGCAGTTCTTC

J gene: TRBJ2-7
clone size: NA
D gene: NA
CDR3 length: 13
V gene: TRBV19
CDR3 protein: CASNPGNPYEQYF
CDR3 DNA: TGTGCCAGTAATCCCGGGAATCCCTACGAGCAGTACTTC

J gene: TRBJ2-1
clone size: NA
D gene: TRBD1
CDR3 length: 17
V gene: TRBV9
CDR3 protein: CASSRGPGTGGNNEQFF
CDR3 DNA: TGTGCCAGCAGCCGCGGGCCCGGGACAGGGGGGAACAATGAGCAGTTCTTC

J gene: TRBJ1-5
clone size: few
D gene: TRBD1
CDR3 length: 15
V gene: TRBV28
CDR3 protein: CASSFGDRGNQPQHF
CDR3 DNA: TGTGCCAGCAGTTTTGGGGACAGGGGCAATCAGCCCCAGCATTTT

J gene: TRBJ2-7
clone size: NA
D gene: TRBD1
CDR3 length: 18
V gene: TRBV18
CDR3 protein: CASSSGTGKTPGGREQYF
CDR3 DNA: TGTGCCAGCTCATCCGGGACAGGGAAAACTCCAGGTGGGCGTGAGCAGTACTTC

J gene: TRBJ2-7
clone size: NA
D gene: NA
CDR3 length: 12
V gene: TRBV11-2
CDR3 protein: CASSQAGPEQYF
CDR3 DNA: TGTGCCAGCAGCCAGGCGGGGCCCGAGCAGTACTTC

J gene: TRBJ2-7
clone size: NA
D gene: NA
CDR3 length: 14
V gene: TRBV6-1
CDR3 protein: CASSEVGHSYEQYF
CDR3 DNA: TGTGCCAGCAGTGAAGTGGGGCACTCCTACGAGCAGTACTTC

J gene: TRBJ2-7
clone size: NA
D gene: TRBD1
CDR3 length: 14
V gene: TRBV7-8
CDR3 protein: CASSLTDRGYEQYF
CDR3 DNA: TGTGCCAGCAGCTTGACCGACAGGGGGTACGAGCAGTACTTC

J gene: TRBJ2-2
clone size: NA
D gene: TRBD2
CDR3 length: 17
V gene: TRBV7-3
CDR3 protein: CASSLSPGLAAFGELFF
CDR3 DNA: TGTGCCAGCAGCTTATCACCGGGACTAGCGGCTTTCGGGGAGCTGTTTTTT

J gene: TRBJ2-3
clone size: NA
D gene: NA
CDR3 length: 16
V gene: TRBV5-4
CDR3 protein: CASSSGGRGRTDTQYF
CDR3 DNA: TGTGCCAGCAGCTCCGGGGGCCGGGGGCGAACAGATACGCAGTATTTT

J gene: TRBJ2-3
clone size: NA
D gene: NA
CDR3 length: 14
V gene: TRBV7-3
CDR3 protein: CASSADRGSYTQYF
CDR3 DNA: TGTGCCAGCAGCGCTGACCGAGGGTCCTATACGCAGTATTTT

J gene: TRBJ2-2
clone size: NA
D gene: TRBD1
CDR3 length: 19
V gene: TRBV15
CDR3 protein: CATSRELGQGVPNTGELFF
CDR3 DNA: TGTGCCACCAGCAGAGAGTTGGGACAGGGTGTTCCGAACACCGGGGAGCTGTTTTTT

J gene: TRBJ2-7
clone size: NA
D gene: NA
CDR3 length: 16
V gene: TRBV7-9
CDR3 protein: CASSSWGQGLSYEQYF
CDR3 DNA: TGTGCCAGCAGTTCGTGGGGCCAGGGGCTCTCCTACGAGCAGTACTTC

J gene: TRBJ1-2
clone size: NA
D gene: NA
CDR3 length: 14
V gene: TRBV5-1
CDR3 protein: CASSLASGAGGYTF
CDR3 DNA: TGCGCCAGCAGCTTGGCATCAGGGGCAGGTGGCTACACCTTC

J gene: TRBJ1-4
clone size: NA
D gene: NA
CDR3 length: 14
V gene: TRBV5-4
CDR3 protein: CASREGGAQEKLFF
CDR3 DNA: TGTGCCAGCAGGGAGGGGGGAGCCCAAGAAAAACTGTTTTTT

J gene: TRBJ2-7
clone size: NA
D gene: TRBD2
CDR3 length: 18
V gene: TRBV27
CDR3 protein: CASSPKPLAGGSSYEQYF
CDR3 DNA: TGTGCCAGCAGCCCAAAGCCCCTAGCGGGGGGTAGCTCCTACGAGCAGTACTTC

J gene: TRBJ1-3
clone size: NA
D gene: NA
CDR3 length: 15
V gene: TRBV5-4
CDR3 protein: CASSPNRGNGNTIYF
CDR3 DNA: TGTGCCAGCAGCCCAAACCGGGGAAATGGAAACACCATATATTTT

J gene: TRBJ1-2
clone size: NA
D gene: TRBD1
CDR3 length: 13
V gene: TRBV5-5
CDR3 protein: CASSLEGQGPQFF
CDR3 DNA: TGTGCCAGCAGCTTGGAGGGACAGGGGCCTCAATTCTTC

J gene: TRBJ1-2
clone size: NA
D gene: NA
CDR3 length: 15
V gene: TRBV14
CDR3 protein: CASSQEGRVGYGYTF
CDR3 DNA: TGTGCCAGCAGCCAAGAGGGCAGGGTCGGCTATGGCTACACCTTC

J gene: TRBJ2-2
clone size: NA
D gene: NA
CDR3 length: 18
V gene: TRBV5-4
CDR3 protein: CASSLNFLKSSNTGELFF
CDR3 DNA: TGTGCCAGCAGCTTGAACTTCCTAAAGTCTTCGAACACCGGGGAGCTGTTTTTT

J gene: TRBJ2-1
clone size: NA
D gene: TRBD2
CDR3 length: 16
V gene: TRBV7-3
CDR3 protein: CASSFSSGSSYNEQFF
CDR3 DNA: TGTGCCAGCAGCTTTTCTAGCGGGAGCTCCTACAATGAGCAGTTCTTC

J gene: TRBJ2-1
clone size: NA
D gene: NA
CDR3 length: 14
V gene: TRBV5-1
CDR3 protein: CASSLPGPHNEQFF
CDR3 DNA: TGCGCCAGCAGCTTGCCGGGACCGCACAATGAGCAGTTCTTC

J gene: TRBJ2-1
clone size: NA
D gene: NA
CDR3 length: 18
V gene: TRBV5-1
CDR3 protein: CASSLGAKRTRRRNEQFF
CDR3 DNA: TGCGCCAGCAGCCTGGGGGCGAAAAGGACTAGACGTCGGAATGAGCAGTTCTTC

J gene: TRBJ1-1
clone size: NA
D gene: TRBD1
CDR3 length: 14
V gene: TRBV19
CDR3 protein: CASSVTGRNTEAFF
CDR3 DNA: TGTGCCAGTAGTGTGACAGGGAGAAACACTGAAGCTTTCTTT

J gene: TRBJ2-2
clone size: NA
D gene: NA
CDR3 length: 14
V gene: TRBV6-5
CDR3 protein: CATSRGTNTGELFF
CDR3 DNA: TGTGCCACCAGTAGGGGAACGAACACCGGGGAGCTGTTTTTT

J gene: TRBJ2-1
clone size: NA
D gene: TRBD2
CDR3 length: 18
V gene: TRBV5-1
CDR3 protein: CASSSVSVRGGSYNEQFF
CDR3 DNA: TGCGCCAGCAGCTCGGTATCCGTCCGGGGGGGCTCCTACAATGAGCAGTTCTTC

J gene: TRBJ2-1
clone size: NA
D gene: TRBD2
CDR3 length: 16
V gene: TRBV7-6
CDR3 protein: CASSPGLAGANNEQFF
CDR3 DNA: TGTGCCAGCAGCCCAGGACTAGCGGGAGCTAACAATGAGCAGTTCTTC

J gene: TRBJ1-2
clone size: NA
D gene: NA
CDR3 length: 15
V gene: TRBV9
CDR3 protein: CASSVSVTLNYGYTF
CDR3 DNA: TGTGCCAGCAGCGTAAGCGTTACCTTGAACTATGGCTACACCTTC

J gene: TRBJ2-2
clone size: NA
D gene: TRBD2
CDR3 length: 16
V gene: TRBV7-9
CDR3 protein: CASSSSLAGDTGELFF
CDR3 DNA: TGTGCCAGCAGCTCGAGCCTAGCGGGAGATACCGGGGAGCTGTTTTTT

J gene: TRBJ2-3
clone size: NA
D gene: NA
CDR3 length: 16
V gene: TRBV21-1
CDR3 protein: CASSAYCLASSDTQYF
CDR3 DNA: TGTGCCAGCAGCGCTTATTGTTTAGCGAGCAGCGATACGCAGTATTTT

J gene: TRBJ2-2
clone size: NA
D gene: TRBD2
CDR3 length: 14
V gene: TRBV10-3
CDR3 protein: CAIGLAGGTGELFF
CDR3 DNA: TGTGCCATCGGGCTAGCGGGAGGAACCGGGGAGCTGTTTTTT

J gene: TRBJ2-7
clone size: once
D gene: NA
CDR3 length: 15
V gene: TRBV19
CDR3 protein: CASSPGQPPNYEQYF
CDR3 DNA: TGTGCCAGTAGTCCCGGGCAGCCACCGAACTACGAGCAGTACTTC

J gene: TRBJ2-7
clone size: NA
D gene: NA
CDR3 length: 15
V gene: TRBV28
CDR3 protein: CASSSGSFFSYEQYF
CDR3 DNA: TGTGCCAGCAGCTCCGGGTCCTTTTTTTCCTACGAGCAGTACTTC

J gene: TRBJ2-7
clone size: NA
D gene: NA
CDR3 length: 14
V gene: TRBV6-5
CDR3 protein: CASSTQGGTYEQYF
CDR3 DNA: TGTGCCAGCAGCACCCAAGGGGGGACCTACGAGCAGTACTTC

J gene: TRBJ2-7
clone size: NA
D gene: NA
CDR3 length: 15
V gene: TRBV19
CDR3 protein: CASSIVTGDLYEQYF
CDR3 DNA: TGTGCCAGTAGTATAGTCACGGGGGACCTCTACGAGCAGTACTTC

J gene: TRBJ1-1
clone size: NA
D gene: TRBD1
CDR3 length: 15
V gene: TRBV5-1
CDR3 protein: CASSLRQGLSTEAFF
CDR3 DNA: TGCGCCAGCAGCTTGCGACAGGGGCTGAGCACTGAAGCTTTCTTT

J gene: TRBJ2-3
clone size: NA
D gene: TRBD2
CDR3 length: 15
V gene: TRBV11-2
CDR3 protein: CASSRDYTPTDTQYF
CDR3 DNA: TGTGCCAGCAGCCGGGACTATACCCCCACAGATACGCAGTATTTT

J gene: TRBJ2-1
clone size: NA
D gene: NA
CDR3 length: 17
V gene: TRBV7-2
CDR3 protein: CASSSQTQVFSYNEQFF
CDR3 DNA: TGTGCCAGCAGCTCCCAGACACAGGTTTTCTCCTACAATGAGCAGTTCTTC

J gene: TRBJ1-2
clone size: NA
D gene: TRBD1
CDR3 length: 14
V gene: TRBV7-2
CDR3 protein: CASKVQGVAYGYTF
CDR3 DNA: TGTGCCAGCAAGGTACAGGGGGTTGCCTATGGCTACACCTTC

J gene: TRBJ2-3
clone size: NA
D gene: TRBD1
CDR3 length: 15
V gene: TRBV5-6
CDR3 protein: CASRKAGQGTDTQYF
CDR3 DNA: TGTGCCAGCAGGAAGGCGGGACAGGGGACAGATACGCAGTATTTT